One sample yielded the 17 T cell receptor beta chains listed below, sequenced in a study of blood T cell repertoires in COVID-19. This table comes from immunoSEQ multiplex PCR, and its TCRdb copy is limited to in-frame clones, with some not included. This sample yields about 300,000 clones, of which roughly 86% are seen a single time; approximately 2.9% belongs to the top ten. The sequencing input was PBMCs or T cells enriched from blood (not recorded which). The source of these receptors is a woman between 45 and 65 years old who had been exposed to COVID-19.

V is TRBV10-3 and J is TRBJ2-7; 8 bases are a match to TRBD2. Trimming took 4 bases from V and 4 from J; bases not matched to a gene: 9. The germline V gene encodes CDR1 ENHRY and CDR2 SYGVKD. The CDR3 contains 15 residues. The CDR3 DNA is TGTGCCATCAGTGTGCCGGGACTAGGCATTTACGAGCAGTACTTC. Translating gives CAISVPGLGIYEQYF.

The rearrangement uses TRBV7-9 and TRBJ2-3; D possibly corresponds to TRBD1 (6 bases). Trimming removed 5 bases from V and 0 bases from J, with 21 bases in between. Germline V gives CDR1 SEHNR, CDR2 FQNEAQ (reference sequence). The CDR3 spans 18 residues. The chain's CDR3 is CASSQIEGGRHSTDTQYF. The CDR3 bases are TGTGCCAGCAGCCAAATAGAAGGGGGACGGCATAGCACAGATACGCAGTATTTT.

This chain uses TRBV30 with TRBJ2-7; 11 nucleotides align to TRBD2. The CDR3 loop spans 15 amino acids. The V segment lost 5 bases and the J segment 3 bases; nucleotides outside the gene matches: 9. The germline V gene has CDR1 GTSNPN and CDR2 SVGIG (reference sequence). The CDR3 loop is CAWYPGLAVDYEQYF. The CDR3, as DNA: TGTGCCTGGTATCCGGGACTAGCGGTCGACTACGAGCAGTACTTC.

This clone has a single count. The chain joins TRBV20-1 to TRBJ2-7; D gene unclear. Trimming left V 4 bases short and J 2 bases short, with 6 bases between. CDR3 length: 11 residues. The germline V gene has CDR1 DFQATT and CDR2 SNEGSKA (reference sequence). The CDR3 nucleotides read TGCAGTGCTACGGTCACCTACGAGCAGTACTTC. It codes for CSATVTYEQYF.

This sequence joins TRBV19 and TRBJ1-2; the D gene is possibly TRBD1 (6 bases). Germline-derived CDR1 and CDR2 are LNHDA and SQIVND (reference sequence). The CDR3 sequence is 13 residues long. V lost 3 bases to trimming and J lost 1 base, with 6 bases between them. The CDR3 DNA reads TGTGCCAGTAGTATGGACAGTAACTATGGCTACACCTTC. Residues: CASSMDSNYGYTF.

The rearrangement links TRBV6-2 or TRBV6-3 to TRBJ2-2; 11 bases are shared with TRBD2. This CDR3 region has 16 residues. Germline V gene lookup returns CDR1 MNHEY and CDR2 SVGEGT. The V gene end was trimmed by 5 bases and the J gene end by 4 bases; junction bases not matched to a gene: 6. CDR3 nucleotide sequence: TGTGCCAGCAGTCATCCTAGCGGGGGGACCACCGGGGAGCTGTTTTTT. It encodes CASSHPSGGTTGELFF.

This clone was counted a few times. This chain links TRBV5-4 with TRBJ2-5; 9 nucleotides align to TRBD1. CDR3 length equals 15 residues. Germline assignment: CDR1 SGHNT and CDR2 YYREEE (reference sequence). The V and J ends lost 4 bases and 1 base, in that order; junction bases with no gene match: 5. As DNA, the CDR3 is TGTGCCAGCAGCCCATCGACAGGGGGCCAAGAGACCCAGTACTTC. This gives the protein CASSPSTGGQETQYF. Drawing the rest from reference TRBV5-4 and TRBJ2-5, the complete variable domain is ETGVTQSPTHLIKTRGQQVTLRCSSQSGHNTVSWYQQALGQGPQFIFQYYREEENGRGNFPPRFSGLQFPNYSSELNVNALELDDSALYLCASSPSTGGQETQYFGPGTRLLVL.

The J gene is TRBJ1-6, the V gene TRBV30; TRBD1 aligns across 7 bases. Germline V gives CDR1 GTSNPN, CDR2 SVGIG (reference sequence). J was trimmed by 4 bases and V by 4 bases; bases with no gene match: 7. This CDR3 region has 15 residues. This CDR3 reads CAWIHQDRYNSPLHF. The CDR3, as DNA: TGTGCCTGGATCCACCAGGACAGGTATAATTCACCCCTCCACTTT.

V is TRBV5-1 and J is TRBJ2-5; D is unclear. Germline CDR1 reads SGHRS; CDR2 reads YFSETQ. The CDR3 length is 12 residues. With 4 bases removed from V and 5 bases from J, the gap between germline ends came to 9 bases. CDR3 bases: TGCGCCAGCAGCCCCGCCGGGGAGACCCAGTACTTC. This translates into CASSPAGETQYF. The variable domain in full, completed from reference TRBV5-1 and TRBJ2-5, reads KAGVTQTPRYLIKTRGQQVTLSCSPISGHRSVSWYQQTPGQGLQFLFEYFSETQRNKGNFPGRFSGRQFSNSRSEMNVSTLELGDSALYLCASSPAGETQYFGPGTRLLVL.

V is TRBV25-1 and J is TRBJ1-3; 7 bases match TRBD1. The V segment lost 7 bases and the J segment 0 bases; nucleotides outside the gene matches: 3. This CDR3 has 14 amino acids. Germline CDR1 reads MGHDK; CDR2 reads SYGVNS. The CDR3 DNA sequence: TGTGCCAGCAAAGACAGGGACTCTGGAAACACCATATATTTT. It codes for CASKDRDSGNTIYF.

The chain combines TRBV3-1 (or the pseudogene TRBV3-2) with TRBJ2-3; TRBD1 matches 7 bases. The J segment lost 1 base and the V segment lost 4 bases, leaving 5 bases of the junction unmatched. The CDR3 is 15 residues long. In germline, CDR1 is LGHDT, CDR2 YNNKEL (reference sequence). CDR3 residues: CASSPGQARTDTQYF. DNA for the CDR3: TGTGCCAGCAGCCCTGGACAGGCTCGCACAGATACGCAGTATTTT.

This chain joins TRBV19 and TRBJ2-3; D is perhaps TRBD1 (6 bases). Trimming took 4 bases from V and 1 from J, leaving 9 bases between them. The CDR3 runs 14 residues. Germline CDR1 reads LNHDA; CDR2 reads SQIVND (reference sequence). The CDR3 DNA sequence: TGTGCCAGTAGTAAGGACAGAGGCACAGATACGCAGTATTTT. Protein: CASSKDRGTDTQYF. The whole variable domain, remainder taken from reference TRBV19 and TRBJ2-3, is DGGITQSPKYLFRKEGQNVTLSCEQNLNHDAMYWYRQDPGQGLRLIYYSQIVNDFQKGDIAEGYSVSREKKESFPLTVTSAQKNPTAFYLCASSKDRGTDTQYFGPGTRLTVL.

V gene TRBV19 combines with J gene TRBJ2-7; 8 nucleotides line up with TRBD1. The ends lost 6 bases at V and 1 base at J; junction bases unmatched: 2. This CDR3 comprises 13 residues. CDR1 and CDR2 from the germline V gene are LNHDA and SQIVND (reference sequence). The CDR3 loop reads CASRRTGSYEQYF. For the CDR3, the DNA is TGTGCCAGTAGGAGGACAGGGTCCTACGAGCAGTACTTC.

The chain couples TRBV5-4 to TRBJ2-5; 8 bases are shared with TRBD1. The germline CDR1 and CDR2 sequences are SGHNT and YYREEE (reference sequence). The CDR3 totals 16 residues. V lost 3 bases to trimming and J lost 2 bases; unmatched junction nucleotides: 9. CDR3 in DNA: TGTGCCAGCAGCTCTAGGGACAGGAAACAACAAGAGACCCAGTACTTC. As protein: CASSSRDRKQQETQYF.

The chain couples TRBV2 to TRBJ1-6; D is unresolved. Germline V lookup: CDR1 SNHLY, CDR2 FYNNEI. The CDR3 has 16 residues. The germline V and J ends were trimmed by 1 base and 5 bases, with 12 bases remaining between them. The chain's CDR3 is CASSEGRLLNNSPLHF. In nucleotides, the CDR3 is TGTGCCAGCAGTGAAGGCAGACTCCTTAATAATTCACCCCTCCACTTT.

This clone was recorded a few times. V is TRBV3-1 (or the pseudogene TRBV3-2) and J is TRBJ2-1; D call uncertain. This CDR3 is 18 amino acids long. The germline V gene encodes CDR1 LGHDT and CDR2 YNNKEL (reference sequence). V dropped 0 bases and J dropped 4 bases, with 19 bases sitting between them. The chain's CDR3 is CASSQEGTELMVYNEQFF. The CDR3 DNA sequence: TGTGCCAGCAGCCAAGAAGGTACAGAGCTAATGGTATACAATGAGCAGTTCTTC.

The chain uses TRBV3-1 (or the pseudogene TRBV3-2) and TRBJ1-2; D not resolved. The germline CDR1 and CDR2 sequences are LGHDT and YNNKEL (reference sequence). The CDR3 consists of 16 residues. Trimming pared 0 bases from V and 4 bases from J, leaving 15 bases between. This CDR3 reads CASSQDLVPRTYGYTF. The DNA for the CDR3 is TGTGCCAGCAGCCAAGACTTAGTACCGAGAACCTATGGCTACACCTTC.